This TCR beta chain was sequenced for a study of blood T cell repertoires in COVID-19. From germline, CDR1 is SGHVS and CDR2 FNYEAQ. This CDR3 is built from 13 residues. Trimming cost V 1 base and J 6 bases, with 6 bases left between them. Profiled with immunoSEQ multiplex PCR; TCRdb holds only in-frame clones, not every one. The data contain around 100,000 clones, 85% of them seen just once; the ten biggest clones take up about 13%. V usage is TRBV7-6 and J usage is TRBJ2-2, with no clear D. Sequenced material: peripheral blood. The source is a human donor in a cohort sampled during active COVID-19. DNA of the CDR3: TGTGCCAGCAGCTTAGATGTCGCCGGGGAGCTGTTTTTT. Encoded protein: CASSLDVAGELFF.